The 19 T cell receptor beta chains listed next were all sequenced from one sample in a study of T cells in Graves' hyperthyroidism and ophthalmopathy. The investigators amplified TCR beta CDR3 regions from RNA transcripts. The TCR CDR3 was amplified in a first-round RT-PCR using the HTBI primer set. MiXCR, run by TCRdb on the multiplex PCR reads, gives a single entry per CDR3 protein. Seen here are approximately 870,000 distinct CDR3 sequences, 35% to 45% observed once, and the top ten hold approximately 10%. The sample taken for sequencing was blood. The source is a young man with Graves' hyperthyroidism.

J is TRBJ1-1 and V is TRBV5-1; D gene uncertain. Trimming took off 0 bases at V and 4 bases at J, with 16 bases between the two ends. This CDR3 comprises 16 residues. The germline gives CDR1 SGHRS, CDR2 YFSETQ. The CDR3 is CASSLADGGVTTEAFF. The DNA of the CDR3 is TGCGCCAGCAGCTTGGCCGACGGTGGGGTGACCACTGAAGCTTTCTTT.

A remark on this clonotype: The limits of the CDR3 on the DNA are not certain, so only TCRdb's listed CDR3 is given. The rearrangement links TRBV9 to TRBJ1-2. The CDR3 spans 12 residues, counting both ends. CDR1 is SGDLS, CDR2 YYNGEE, per germline. The CDR3 sequence is CASSVAGGANTF.

This clonotype was seen ten or more times. The chain recombines TRBV29-1 with TRBJ1-2; 10 bases agree with TRBD1. Germline values: CDR1 SQVTM, CDR2 ANQGSEA. After removal of 7 bases from V and 4 bases from J, the junction contained 9 bases not matched to a gene. The CDR3 is 14 residues long. In DNA form, the CDR3 reads TGCAGCGCTAGGGGACAGGGGACTGCCTATGGCTACACCTTC. It encodes CSARGQGTAYGYTF.

V and J are TRBV5-6 and TRBJ2-2; D not resolved. The CDR3 covers 15 residues. The germline V gene has CDR1 SGHDT and CDR2 YYEEEE. Trimming shortened V by 2 bases and J by 0 bases, and 8 bases separated the two germline ends. CDR3 region: CASSFDTSNTGELFF. The CDR3 nucleotides are TGTGCCAGCAGCTTTGACACCTCGAACACCGGGGAGCTGTTTTTT.

The V gene is TRBV7-2, the J gene TRBJ1-1; maybe TRBD1 (6 bases). The CDR3 sequence is 14 residues long. CDR1 is SGHTA and CDR2 is FQGNSA in the germline V gene. V was pared by 3 bases and J by 5 bases, with 13 bases between. DNA for the CDR3: TGTGCCAGCAGCTTTATGGGGGCAGGGACTGAAGCTTTCTTT. It codes for CASSFMGAGTEAFF.

The chain uses TRBV20-1 and TRBJ1-5, with unresolved D. Germline CDR1 DFQATT, CDR2 SNEGSKA (reference sequence). V shed 0 bases and J shed 5 bases, with 14 bases lying between them. The CDR3 has 15 amino acids. CDR3 sequence (DNA): TGCAGTGCTAGAGAGTTTACAGCGGCCCATCAGCCCCAGCATTTT. It translates to CSAREFTAAHQPQHF.

This clonotype was detected many times. The chain recombines TRBV11-2 with TRBJ2-5, with D possibly matching TRBD2 (7 bases). CDR1 and CDR2 from the germline V gene are SGHAT and FQNNGV. This CDR3 contains 14 residues. V lost 5 bases and J 4 bases, leaving 14 bases between the germline ends. CDR3 protein: CASSPTGGRETQYF. CDR3 nucleotides: TGTGCCAGCAGCCCCACCGGGGGGCGAGAGACCCAGTACTTC. The full variable domain, its missing parts supplied by reference TRBV11-2 and TRBJ2-5, is EAGVAQSPRYKIIEKRQSVAFWCNPISGHATLYWYQQILGQGPKLLIQFQNNGVVDDSQLPKDRFSAERLKGVDSTLKIQPAKLEDSAVYLCASSPTGGRETQYFGPGTRLLVL.

The chain uses TRBV4-3 and TRBJ2-7; TRBD1 aligns across 9 bases. The trim removed 0 bases at V and 3 bases at J, leaving 3 bases unmatched. This CDR3 region has 15 residues. CDR1 LGHNA and CDR2 YSLEER come from the germline V gene. The CDR3 bases are TGCGCCAGCAGCCAAGATGGGACAGGGATCTACGAGCAGTACTTC. Translating it yields CASSQDGTGIYEQYF.

This clonotype was seen only a few times. The chain joins TRBV7-2 to TRBJ2-7; no reliable D call. Germline lookup yields CDR1 SGHTA and CDR2 FQGNSA. The CDR3 covers 13 residues. The germline V and J ends were trimmed by 5 bases and 3 bases, with 11 bases remaining between them. For the CDR3, the DNA is TGTGCCAGCAGCCCGGTAAGGCACTACGAGCAGTACTTC. Protein sequence: CASSPVRHYEQYF.

The chain links TRBV10-3 to TRBJ2-2; D is possibly TRBD1 (5 bases). This CDR3 comprises 15 residues. Germline CDR1 and CDR2: ENHRY and SYGVKD. V dropped 8 bases and J dropped 6 bases, with 19 bases sitting between them. CDR3 nucleotide sequence: TGTGCCATCCATCCGGACACAGTAAGGCCCGGGGAGCTGTTTTTT. The encoded protein is CAIHPDTVRPGELFF.

Turning to this clonotype: At one of its ends the junction is not consistent with the germline gene, which may arise from a read error. The chain has TRBV5-1 and TRBJ1-3, with D unresolved. Germline V CDR1 and CDR2: SGHRS, YFSETQ. The length of the CDR3 is 13 residues. CDR3 DNA: TGCGTCAGCAGCTTAGGAACTGGAAACACCATATATTTT. Its protein product is CVSSLGTGNTIYF.

Only a few counts were recorded for this clonotype. The chain combines TRBV6-5 with TRBJ1-1; tentative D call: TRBD1 (5 bases). This CDR3 contains 14 residues. Trimming took off 2 bases at V and 3 bases at J, with 10 bases between the two ends. Germline CDR1 is MNHEY and CDR2 is SVGAGI. The CDR3 nucleotides are TGTGCCAGCAGTTACGGGGGTACGTACACTGAAGCTTTCTTT. Protein product: CASSYGGTYTEAFF.

The V call is TRBV29-1, the J call TRBJ2-5, with TRBD1 identical over 9 bases. This CDR3 comprises 14 residues. V lost 8 bases, J lost 1 base, and 8 bases stayed unmatched. Germline CDR1 reads SQVTM; CDR2 reads ANQGSEA. In DNA form, the CDR3 reads TGCAGCTTGTTGGGACAGGGAATCCAAGAGACCCAGTACTTC. The encoded protein is CSLLGQGIQETQYF.

The chain couples TRBV6-2 or TRBV6-3 to TRBJ1-1; D is undetermined. From germline, CDR1 is MNHEY and CDR2 SVGEGT. CDR3 size: 14 residues. Between the trimmed V and J ends, which lost 2 bases and 5 bases, there was a span of 12 bases. In DNA form, the CDR3 reads TGTGCCAGCAGTTACAGGGTGGGAGGGACTGAAGCTTTCTTT. It yields the protein CASSYRVGGTEAFF.

J is TRBJ2-7 and V is TRBV7-9; TRBD2 agrees at 13 bases. Germline V lookup: CDR1 SEHNR, CDR2 FQNEAQ (reference sequence). The CDR3 consists of 17 residues. Unmatched junction bases numbered 11, after V lost 4 bases and J lost 5 bases. The CDR3 nucleotides read TGTGCCAGCAGCTCCTGGACTAGCGGGAGTTTGAGCGACGAGCAGTACTTC. This translates into CASSSWTSGSLSDEQYF.

This chain uses TRBV5-1 with TRBJ2-7; unclear D gene. Between the trimmed V and J ends, which lost 2 bases and 6 bases, there was a span of 24 bases. The CDR3 extends over 17 amino acids. Looked up from germline, CDR1 is SGHRS and CDR2 is YFSETQ. CDR3 amino acids: CASSFGRHSTNPSEQYF. CDR3 nucleotide sequence: TGCGCCAGCAGCTTCGGACGGCACTCGACCAACCCAAGCGAGCAGTACTTC.

This chain connects TRBV15 to TRBJ1-6, with TRBD1 matching 8 bases. After removal of 8 bases from V and 12 bases from J, the junction contained 18 bases not matched to a gene. Germline assignment: CDR1 LNHNV and CDR2 YYDKDF (reference sequence). This CDR3 is built from 16 residues. In DNA, the CDR3 is TGTGCCACCCAGGGGGCCCCCTCCGACGGGTATTTACCCCTCCACTTT. This gives the protein CATQGAPSDGYLPLHF.

This sequence joins TRBV15 and TRBJ2-7, with D maybe TRBD1 (6 bases). The CDR3 is 15 residues long. Looked up from germline, CDR1 is LNHNV and CDR2 is YYDKDF (reference sequence). V was shortened by 0 bases and J by 5 bases, with 14 bases between the two germline ends. The CDR3 DNA sequence: TGTGCCACCAGCAGAGATCTCGGACAGAGCCACGAGCAGTACTTC. Translated, it gives CATSRDLGQSHEQYF.

The genes are TRBV10-3 and TRBJ1-1; no reliable D call. The germline gives CDR1 ENHRY, CDR2 SYGVKD. CDR3 length: 12 amino acids. Between the trimmed V and J ends, which lost 7 bases and 1 base, there was a span of 7 bases. This CDR3 is CAIKDRNTEAFF. The CDR3 coding sequence is TGTGCCATCAAAGATCGGAACACTGAAGCTTTCTTT.